A selection of T cell receptor beta chains follows, all from one sample in a study of blood T cell repertoires in COVID-19. Produced via immunoSEQ multiplex PCR; TCRdb's table is partial and in-frame only. Of some 230,000 clones listed, approximately 85% were seen once; the top ten hold around 0.97%. Sequencing was done on a sample of peripheral blood. The receptors come from a man aged 35-49 years with acute or convalescent COVID-19. CDR3s include the opening cysteine and the closing phenylalanine or tryptophan. The D gene is left open where the match is weak. Clone size appears in some rows only: once, few, many, or a class for an expanded clone.

V: TRBV18
J: TRBJ1-1
size: NA
D: NA
CDR3: CASSRDQLNTEAFF
DNA: TGTGCCAGCTCGCGGGACCAATTGAACACTGAAGCTTTCTTT

V: TRBV21-1
J: TRBJ2-1
size: once
D: NA
CDR3: CASSKMTSKFF
DNA: TGTGCCAGCAGCAAGATGACTAGTAAGTTCTTC

V: TRBV6-5
J: TRBJ1-2
size: NA
D: TRBD1
CDR3: CASGVQGALGYTF
DNA: TGTGCCAGCGGGGTGCAGGGGGCGCTTGGCTACACCTTC

V: TRBV18
J: TRBJ2-2
size: NA
D: TRBD2
CDR3: CASSPTSGYTGELFF
DNA: TGTGCCAGCTCGCCAACTAGCGGATACACCGGGGAGCTGTTTTTT

V: TRBV18
J: TRBJ1-5
size: NA
D: NA
CDR3: CASSRPGDHQPQHF
DNA: TGTGCCAGCTCACGCCCAGGGGACCATCAGCCCCAGCATTTT

V: TRBV7-9
J: TRBJ1-1
size: NA
D: TRBD1
CDR3: CASSPRQGTNTEAFF
DNA: TGTGCCAGCAGCCCCCGACAGGGCACTAACACTGAAGCTTTCTTT

V: TRBV11-1
J: TRBJ2-3
size: NA
D: NA
CDR3: CASSLGGGITDTQYF
DNA: TGTGCCAGCAGCTTAGGTGGCGGGATCACAGATACGCAGTATTTT

V: TRBV28
J: TRBJ1-2
size: NA
D: NA
CDR3: CASSQAGITDYGYTF
DNA: TGTGCCAGCTCCCAGGCGGGTATCACGGACTATGGCTACACCTTC

V: TRBV5-6
J: TRBJ2-7
size: NA
D: TRBD1
CDR3: CASSGDRGALYEQYF
DNA: TGTGCCAGCAGCGGCGACAGGGGAGCACTCTACGAGCAGTACTTC

V: TRBV19
J: TRBJ1-1
size: NA
D: TRBD1
CDR3: CASWRDSEAFF
DNA: TGTGCCAGTTGGCGGGACAGTGAAGCTTTCTTT

V: TRBV28
J: TRBJ1-1
size: NA
D: NA
CDR3: CASSPRAGWNTEAFF
DNA: TGTGCCAGCAGTCCTCGGGCAGGGTGGAACACTGAAGCTTTCTTT

V: TRBV5-5
J: TRBJ1-3
size: NA
D: TRBD1
CDR3: CASSEWTGTGNTIYF
DNA: TGTGCCAGCAGCGAATGGACAGGGACTGGAAACACCATATATTTT

V: TRBV4-1
J: TRBJ2-3
size: once
D: NA
CDR3: CASSQEENTDTQYF
DNA: TGCGCCAGCAGCCAAGAAGAGAACACAGATACGCAGTATTTT

V: TRBV20-1
J: TRBJ1-4
size: NA
D: NA
CDR3: CSASPVLAGRMFF
DNA: TGCAGTGCTAGTCCTGTTCTAGCTGGCAGGATGTTTTTT

V: TRBV9
J: TRBJ1-3
size: NA
D: TRBD1
CDR3: CASSVKPGTGGAGNTIYF
DNA: TGTGCCAGCAGCGTCAAACCCGGGACAGGGGGCGCGGGAAACACCATATATTTT

V: TRBV7-2
J: TRBJ2-3
size: NA
D: NA
CDR3: CASSLGGSWADTQYF
DNA: TGTGCCAGCAGCTTAGGCGGATCTTGGGCAGATACGCAGTATTTT

V: TRBV12-2
J: TRBJ1-1
size: NA
D: NA
CDR3: CASRLVTGSEAFF
DNA: TGTGCAAGTCGCTTAGTGACCGGGTCTGAAGCTTTCTTT

V: TRBV12-3/TRBV12-4
J: TRBJ2-1
size: NA
D: NA
CDR3: CASSTGSRGEQFF
DNA: TGTGCCAGCAGTACAGGGTCGAGAGGTGAGCAGTTCTTC

V: TRBV7-2
J: TRBJ1-6
size: NA
D: NA
CDR3: CASIQTGSNSPLHF
DNA: TGTGCCAGCATCCAGACAGGTTCGAATTCACCCCTCCACTTT

V: TRBV4-1
J: TRBJ2-7
size: NA
D: TRBD2
CDR3: CASSQVLTSAYEQYF
DNA: TGCGCCAGCAGCCAAGTCCTGACTAGCGCTTACGAGCAGTACTTC

V: TRBV3-1/TRBV3-2
J: TRBJ2-7
size: NA
D: NA
CDR3: CASSQALVVVYEQYF
DNA: TGTGCCAGCAGCCAAGCCCTGGTAGTGGTGTACGAGCAGTACTTC

V: TRBV5-5
J: TRBJ1-2
size: NA
D: NA
CDR3: CASSLLAFTNYGYTF
DNA: TGTGCCAGCAGCTTGTTAGCGTTCACTAACTATGGCTACACCTTC